One and the same sample provided the 26 T cell receptor beta chains below, sequenced in a study of Graves' ophthalmopathy and Graves' hyperthyroidism. Amplification of TCR beta CDR3 regions used RNA transcripts. RT-PCR was first run with HTBI primers, then multiplex PCR in a second round. TCRdb fed the multiplex PCR reads into MiXCR, producing one record per CDR3 protein. The table lists approximately 410,000 distinct CDR3 sequences, 15% to 19% of them singletons, with roughly 7% in the top ten. Sequencing used peripheral blood. The receptors stem from a woman between 18 and 29 years old with stable Graves' hyperthyroidism.

The sample holds many counts of this clonotype. The chain is built from TRBV19 and TRBJ1-2; 8 nucleotides line up with TRBD1. Per germline, CDR1 LNHDA and CDR2 SQIVND (reference sequence). The CDR3 has 12 amino acids. Unmatched junction bases numbered 3, after V lost 8 bases and J lost 4 bases. CDR3 sequence (DNA): TGTGCCAGTCGGGACAGGCTCTATGGCTACACCTTC. This gives the protein CASRDRLYGYTF.

This clonotype has at least ten counts. The genes are TRBV19 and TRBJ1-5, with 8 bases fitting TRBD1. Unmatched junction bases numbered 11, after V lost 9 bases and J lost 4 bases. The germline CDR1 and CDR2 sequences are LNHDA and SQIVND (reference sequence). The length of the CDR3 is 15 residues. The CDR3 region is CASTNNRGANQPQHF. CDR3 coding DNA: TGTGCCAGCACTAACAACAGGGGGGCTAATCAGCCCCAGCATTTT.

This clonotype was seen many times. The gene calls are TRBV12-3 or TRBV12-4 and TRBJ1-1; 8 bases fit TRBD1. The CDR3 loop spans 15 amino acids. The V and J ends lost 5 bases and 5 bases, in that order; junction bases with no gene match: 10. The chain's CDR3 is CASSGRGRRATEAFF. CDR3 coding DNA: TGTGCCAGCAGTGGCAGGGGGCGGAGGGCAACTGAAGCTTTCTTT.

This clonotype appeared many times. J is TRBJ2-7 and V is TRBV2; 11 nucleotides align to TRBD1. Germline trimming cut 7 bases from V and 2 bases from J; bases unmatched to any gene: 7. CDR1 and CDR2 (germline): SNHLY, FYNNEI. The length of the CDR3 is 15 residues. The CDR3 here is CASMGTGGFTYEQYF. The CDR3 bases are TGTGCCAGCATGGGGACAGGGGGTTTTACCTACGAGCAGTACTTC.

The rearrangement uses TRBV20-1 and TRBJ1-1, with no clear D. V gave up 3 bases and J gave up 1 base, with 12 bases separating them. Germline lookup yields CDR1 DFQATT and CDR2 SNEGSKA (reference sequence). The CDR3 length is 14 residues. The CDR3 loop is CSARMRLANTEAFF. The CDR3 DNA reads TGCAGTGCTAGGATGAGGTTGGCGAACACTGAAGCTTTCTTT.

V gene TRBV12-3 or TRBV12-4 combines with J gene TRBJ1-2; D is possibly TRBD1 (5 bases). The CDR3 spans 13 residues. The V and J ends lost 2 bases and 8 bases respectively, with 12 bases between them. The CDR3 region has the DNA TGTGCCAGCAGTTTACAGGGATGGAGGGGCTACACCTTC. Its translation is CASSLQGWRGYTF.

The table lists this clonotype with many counts. J is TRBJ1-2 and V is TRBV4-2, with D maybe TRBD1 (6 bases). The CDR3 is made up of 13 amino acids. Trimming removed 0 bases at V and 7 bases at J, with 9 bases between. Per the germline V gene, CDR1 is LGHNA and CDR2 is YNFKEQ. CDR3: CASSQEKDSGYTF. The CDR3 DNA is TGTGCCAGCAGCCAAGAAAAGGACAGTGGCTACACCTTC.

There are many counts of this clonotype. The CDR3 DNA reads TGTGCCAGCAGGCCTGACAGGCTGGGCACTGAAGCTTTCTTT. Translated, it gives CASRPDRLGTEAFF. V usage is TRBV7-8 and J usage is TRBJ1-1; D might be TRBD1 (6 bases). There are 14 residues in the CDR3. Between the trimmed V and J ends, which lost 6 bases and 4 bases, there was a span of 15 bases. Germline CDR1 and CDR2: SGHVS and FQNEAQ.

This clonotype appeared many times. V and J are TRBV7-6 and TRBJ1-6; possible D gene TRBD1, 6 bases. The V gene's germline CDR1 is SGHVS and CDR2 FNYEAQ. This CDR3 has 15 amino acids. V lost 3 bases and J 8 bases, leaving 14 bases between the germline ends. The CDR3 sequence: CASSFTSGVDSPLHF. CDR3 DNA sequence: TGTGCCAGCAGCTTCACTTCAGGGGTGGATTCACCCCTCCACTTT.

In its sample, this clonotype was seen many times. The chain uses TRBV6-1 and TRBJ2-7; a possible D gene is TRBD1 (6 bases). Deletions cut 6 bases from V and 0 bases from J, with 12 bases between. Germline CDR1 reads MNHNS; CDR2 reads SASEGT. The CDR3 sequence is 14 residues long. The DNA for the CDR3 is TGTGCCAGCAGGTTCACAGGGAGCTCCTACGAGCAGTACTTC. This gives the protein CASRFTGSSYEQYF.

This clonotype appeared a few times. The chain couples TRBV11-2 to TRBJ2-5; D unresolved. This CDR3 comprises 15 residues. V gave up 7 bases and J gave up 5 bases, with 20 bases separating them. The germline gives CDR1 SGHAT, CDR2 FQNNGV. The CDR3 loop is CASTSWGGYEETQYF. DNA of the CDR3: TGTGCCAGCACTTCGTGGGGTGGCTATGAGGAGACCCAGTACTTC. The variable domain in full, with the rest retrieved from reference TRBV11-2 and TRBJ2-5, is EAGVAQSPRYKIIEKRQSVAFWCNPISGHATLYWYQQILGQGPKLLIQFQNNGVVDDSQLPKDRFSAERLKGVDSTLKIQPAKLEDSAVYLCASTSWGGYEETQYFGPGTRLLVL.

This clonotype has just a few counts. The chain couples TRBV7-2 to TRBJ2-7, with 8 bases that match TRBD2. The germline V gene has CDR1 SGHTA and CDR2 FQGNSA. The CDR3 runs 15 residues. V shed 8 bases and J 3 bases; nucleotides not matched to a gene: 12. Here the CDR3 DNA reads TGTGCCAGCGGTAGTGGGGGGCTAGCGGGCTACGAGCAGTACTTC. Translation gives CASGSGGLAGYEQYF.

This clonotype was detected many times. The V call is TRBV12-3 or TRBV12-4, the J call TRBJ2-7, with 7 bases matching TRBD2. This CDR3 is built from 13 residues. V trimming: 6 bases; J trimming: 0 bases; junction bases outside the gene matches: 2. CDR3 nucleotides: TGTGCCAGCAGGGCTAGCGGCTCCTACGAGCAGTACTTC. This codes for CASRASGSYEQYF.

At least ten counts were recorded for this clonotype. The CDR3 is CASSKKGPGYEQYF. The CDR3 coding sequence is TGTGCCAGCAGTAAGAAGGGGCCCGGCTACGAGCAGTACTTC. The chain has TRBV12-3 or TRBV12-4 and TRBJ2-7; D might be TRBD1 (5 bases). The CDR3 runs 14 residues. V gave up 5 bases and J gave up 3 bases, with 14 bases separating them.

This clonotype was seen repeatedly, ten times or more. V and J are TRBV19 and TRBJ1-2; TRBD1 is a possible D gene (6 bases). Trimming pared 3 bases from V and 6 bases from J, leaving 11 bases between. The CDR3 loop spans 13 amino acids. Germline lookup yields CDR1 LNHDA and CDR2 SQIVND (reference sequence). The CDR3 nucleotides are TGTGCCAGTAGTATCGAACAGGGACATGGCTACACCTTC. Translating gives CASSIEQGHGYTF.

This clonotype showed up many times. The chain recombines TRBV11-2 with TRBJ1-2; D remains ambiguous. Trimming removed 0 bases at V and 5 bases at J, with 10 bases between. Germline V lookup: CDR1 SGHAT, CDR2 FQNNGV. This CDR3 region has 14 residues. In DNA form, the CDR3 reads TGTGCCAGCAGCTTAGACAGGACTGCTTATGGCTACACCTTC. Amino acids: CASSLDRTAYGYTF.

The chain joins TRBV28 to TRBJ1-2; TRBD1 is a possible D gene (6 bases). V was cut by 2 bases and J by 4 bases, with 14 bases left in between. This CDR3 contains 15 residues. Germline CDR1 reads MDHEN; CDR2 reads SYDVKM. The CDR3 loop is CASSLGQGKTYGYTF. The CDR3 coding sequence is TGTGCCAGCAGTTTAGGGCAGGGGAAAACCTATGGCTACACCTTC.

This clonotype occurred many times. The chain uses TRBV15 and TRBJ2-4; maybe TRBD1 (6 bases). The CDR3 totals 14 residues. The ends were cut back, 2 bases at V and 12 bases at J, with 17 bases in the middle. The germline CDR1 and CDR2 sequences are LNHNV and YYDKDF (reference sequence). The CDR3 region is CATSRSRTVDAQYF. In DNA, the CDR3 is TGTGCCACCAGCAGATCGAGGACAGTAGACGCTCAGTACTTC.

This clonotype has ten or more counts. This sequence joins TRBV29-1 and TRBJ2-2; maybe TRBD2 (6 bases). Trimming removed 0 bases at V and 5 bases at J, with 10 bases between. Germline CDR1 is SQVTM and CDR2 is ANQGSEA. The CDR3 is 14 amino acids. CDR3 in amino acids: CSVEDGRRTGELFF. The CDR3 DNA follows: TGCAGCGTTGAAGATGGGAGGCGGACCGGGGAGCTGTTTTTT.

This clonotype occurred many times. The genes are TRBV7-9 and TRBJ1-2; tentative D call: TRBD1 (5 bases). The CDR3 has 13 amino acids. Trimming cost V 3 bases and J 4 bases, with 9 bases left between them. Germline-derived CDR1 and CDR2 are SEHNR and FQNEAQ (reference sequence). In DNA form, the CDR3 reads TGTGCCAGCAGCTTTTCAGGGTTCTATGGCTACACCTTC. This codes for CASSFSGFYGYTF.

In this sample, this clonotype turned up many times. The V gene is TRBV6-5, the J gene TRBJ2-4, with TRBD2 identical over 12 bases. The CDR3 contains 17 residues. Germline loops: CDR1 MNHEY, CDR2 SVGAGI. V was pared by 2 bases and J by 4 bases, with 6 bases of the junction left unmatched. The CDR3 spells CASSYGFLAGGKNIQYF. Here the CDR3 DNA reads TGTGCCAGCAGTTACGGTTTCCTAGCGGGGGGGAAAAACATTCAGTACTTC.

This clonotype was detected only a few times. The chain is built from TRBV19 and TRBJ2-7, with TRBD2 matching over 10 bases. V was pared by 5 bases and J by 3 bases, with 19 bases of the junction left unmatched. The CDR3 sequence is 19 residues long. Looked up from germline, CDR1 is LNHDA and CDR2 is SQIVND (reference sequence). The CDR3 sequence: CASSPRYASGGVPRYEQYF. As DNA, the CDR3 is TGTGCCAGTAGTCCTCGCTATGCTAGCGGGGGCGTACCCCGCTACGAGCAGTACTTC.

To note about this clonotype: Since a much larger clone is just one base distant, this may be a read error. The J gene is TRBJ1-1, the V gene TRBV29-1; D is possibly TRBD1 (6 bases). CDR3 size: 11 residues. CDR1 and CDR2 from the germline V gene are SQVTM and ANQGSEA. CDR3 nucleotide sequence: TGCGGCGTCGCTCGGGACACTGAATCTTTCTTT. It specifies CGVARDTESFF.

This clonotype was observed a few times. Germline is not matched at one junction end, which may reflect a read error. DNA for the CDR3: TGCAGTGCCCTTGCCCTGACAGGGGGCTACGGGCAGTACTTC. Its translation is CSALALTGGYGQYF. The chain recombines TRBV20-1 with TRBJ2-7; 10 nucleotides agree with TRBD1. Germline CDR1 DFQATT, CDR2 SNEGSKA (reference sequence). The CDR3 sequence is 14 residues long.

This clonotype was counted many times. In DNA form, the CDR3 reads TGTGCCAGTAGTAGCCGGGGCGACCTTACCTTGAACACTGAAGCTTTCTTT. Its protein product is CASSSRGDLTLNTEAFF. The rearrangement links TRBV19 to TRBJ1-1, with TRBD1 as a possible D gene (5 bases). In germline, CDR1 is LNHDA, CDR2 SQIVND (reference sequence). This CDR3 region has 17 residues. Trimming took off 4 bases at V and 0 bases at J, with 18 bases between the two ends.

This clonotype showed up many times. The CDR3 region has the DNA TGTGCCAGCAAGTGGGACAGGTTCTCCTACGAGCAGTACTTC. Amino acid sequence: CASKWDRFSYEQYF. This chain uses TRBV6-1 with TRBJ2-7, with 8 bases that match TRBD1. Trimming at V came to 7 bases and at J to 0 bases, leaving 5 bases not matched to a gene. The CDR3 runs to 14 residues. Germline values: CDR1 MNHNS, CDR2 SASEGT.